A single sample is the source of the 27 T cell receptor beta chains below, sequenced in a study of OX40 agonist ivuxolimab in advanced cancers. Only in-frame clones appear in the TCRdb table, and some are missing; sequencing was by immunoSEQ multiplex PCR. The sample carries about 40,000 clones, approximately 84% recorded once. The sequences come from CD4+ or CD8+ T cells sorted from blood, collected in a trial of the OX40 agonist ivuxolimab. The receptors derive from an adult with an advanced solid tumor such as melanoma, head and neck, liver or kidney cancer.

The CDR3 protein is CASSRGESNEKLFF. The CDR3 DNA reads TGTGCCAGCAGTAGAGGGGAGAGTAATGAAAAACTGTTTTTT. The J gene is TRBJ1-4, the V gene TRBV27; perhaps TRBD1 as D (5 bases). From germline, CDR1 is MNHEY and CDR2 SMNVEV (reference sequence). This CDR3 is built from 14 residues. Trimming shortened V by 5 bases and J by 4 bases, and 11 bases separated the two germline ends.

The gene calls are TRBV7-9 and TRBJ2-7; possibly TRBD2 for D (5 bases). The germline V and J ends were trimmed by 4 bases and 2 bases, with 18 bases remaining between them. Germline CDR1 and CDR2: SEHNR and FQNEAQ (reference sequence). This CDR3 spans 16 amino acids. The CDR3 DNA reads TGTGCCAGCAGCTCGGAACAGTCGGGGAACCCCTACGAGCAGTACTTC. Its protein product is CASSSEQSGNPYEQYF.

The chain employs TRBV9 and TRBJ2-7, with 14 bases lining up with TRBD2. The trim removed 3 bases at V and 9 bases at J, leaving 14 bases unmatched. Germline loops: CDR1 SGDLS, CDR2 YYNGEE. The CDR3 is 17 residues long. CDR3 loop: CASSEGLGTSGSLGQYF. CDR3 nucleotides: TGTGCCAGCAGCGAGGGTCTCGGGACTAGCGGGAGTTTAGGGCAGTACTTC.

A few counts support this clone. The rearrangement links TRBV9 to TRBJ2-3, with unresolved D. Trimming left V 0 bases short and J 3 bases short, with 11 bases between. This CDR3 region has 15 residues. Looked up from germline, CDR1 is SGDLS and CDR2 is YYNGEE. CDR3 coding DNA: TGTGCCAGCAGCGTAGATGGCACCCGAACAGATACGCAGTATTTT. Encoded protein: CASSVDGTRTDTQYF.

This chain joins TRBV4-2 and TRBJ2-4; D is unclear. The CDR3 consists of 10 residues. CDR1 and CDR2 from the germline V gene are LGHNA and YNFKEQ. Deletions cut 4 bases from V and 8 bases from J, with 3 bases between. The CDR3 bases are TGTGCCAGCAGCCCGCACATTCAGTACTTC. Protein product: CASSPHIQYF.

The chain employs TRBV7-3 and TRBJ2-3; D unclear. This CDR3 region has 13 residues. Germline CDR1 is SGHTA and CDR2 is FQGTGA. The V end lost 3 bases, the J end lost 6 bases, and 10 bases lay between the germline ends. This CDR3 is CASSFQLEDTQYF. In DNA form, the CDR3 reads TGTGCCAGCAGCTTCCAACTGGAGGATACGCAGTATTTT. The entire variable domain, with the rest obtained from reference TRBV7-3 and TRBJ2-3, is as follows: GAGVSQTPSNKVTEKGKYVELRCDPISGHTALYWYRQSLGQGPEFLIYFQGTGAADDSGLPNDRFFAVRPEGSVSTLKIQRTERGDSAVYLCASSFQLEDTQYFGPGTRLTVL.

The rearrangement links TRBV27 to TRBJ1-4, with D perhaps TRBD1 (6 bases). With 3 bases removed from V and 7 bases from J, the gap between germline ends came to 18 bases. Germline loops: CDR1 MNHEY, CDR2 SMNVEV (reference sequence). The CDR3 covers 16 residues. The CDR3 DNA reads TGTGCCAGCAGTTTGTCGCAACAGGGAAGGGGTGAAAAACTGTTTTTT. This gives the protein CASSLSQQGRGEKLFF.

V and J are TRBV9 and TRBJ2-7; the match to TRBD2 covers 9 bases. V trimming: 7 bases; J trimming: 4 bases; junction bases outside the gene matches: 9. The CDR3 covers 14 residues. The germline V gene has CDR1 SGDLS and CDR2 YYNGEE. The CDR3 bases are TGTGCCAGCGGGCCGGCGGGGGGGCAATACGAGCAGTACTTC. Translation gives CASGPAGGQYEQYF.

This chain joins TRBV7-8 and TRBJ2-2; TRBD2 agrees at 8 bases. Germline CDR1 is SGHVS and CDR2 is FQNEAQ. Trimming at V came to 4 bases and at J to 6 bases, leaving 7 bases not matched to a gene. The CDR3 has 15 residues. The CDR3 is CASSSLGLASGELFF. The CDR3 nucleotides are TGTGCCAGCAGCTCCCTCGGACTAGCTTCCGGGGAGCTGTTTTTT. The whole variable domain, remainder taken from reference TRBV7-8 and TRBJ2-2, is GAGVSQSPRYKVAKRGQDVALRCDPISGHVSLFWYQQALGQGPEFLTYFQNEAQLDKSGLPSDRFFAERPEGSVSTLKIQRTQQEDSAVYLCASSSLGLASGELFFGEGSRLTVL.

The rearrangement links TRBV16 to TRBJ2-5, with 9 bases identical to TRBD1. Germline V gene sequence: CDR1 KGHSY, CDR2 FQNENV. The CDR3 sequence is 15 residues long. V lost 5 bases and J lost 4; bases outside the gene matches: 8. The CDR3 loop reads CASSLGQGSGETQYF. The CDR3 nucleotides read TGTGCCAGCAGCTTGGGACAGGGTAGTGGAGAGACCCAGTACTTC.

This sequence joins TRBV7-3 and TRBJ2-7, with 12 nucleotides matching TRBD2. The junction had 7 bases not matched to a gene; V was cut back by 5 bases and J by 2 bases. CDR1 is SGHTA, CDR2 FQGTGA, per germline. The CDR3 loop spans 16 amino acids. CDR3 coding DNA: TGTGCCAGCAGCCCTGGACTAGCGGGGCCTCCCTACGAGCAGTACTTC. Translated: CASSPGLAGPPYEQYF. The full variable domain, with the rest looked up from reference TRBV7-3 and TRBJ2-7, is GAGVSQTPSNKVTEKGKYVELRCDPISGHTALYWYRQSLGQGPEFLIYFQGTGAADDSGLPNDRFFAVRPEGSVSTLKIQRTERGDSAVYLCASSPGLAGPPYEQYFGPGTRLTVT.

The chain uses TRBV6-1 and TRBJ2-5; possibly TRBD2 for D (6 bases). Germline V gives CDR1 MNHNS, CDR2 SASEGT. The V end was cut by 3 bases, the J end by 4 bases, with 12 bases between. The CDR3 extends over 14 amino acids. The CDR3 nucleotides are TGTGCCAGCAGTGACAAAACTAGCATAGAGACCCAGTACTTC. It translates to CASSDKTSIETQYF.

The V and J genes are TRBV19 and TRBJ1-4; D unclear. Trimming took 5 bases from V and 0 from J, leaving 13 bases between them. Germline V lookup: CDR1 LNHDA, CDR2 SQIVND (reference sequence). This CDR3 region has 16 residues. The CDR3 spells CASSWYVRATNEKLFF. The CDR3 region has the DNA TGTGCCAGTAGTTGGTACGTGAGGGCAACTAATGAAAAACTGTTTTTT.

The CDR3 loop reads CASSLSGTYEQYF. In DNA form, the CDR3 reads TGTGCCAGCAGCTTGAGCGGTACCTACGAGCAGTACTTC. This chain links TRBV13 with TRBJ2-7; weak D call: TRBD2 (5 bases). Germline V gene data show CDR1 as PRHDT and CDR2 as FYEKMQ (reference sequence). V gave up 3 bases and J gave up 2 bases, with 8 bases separating them. The length of the CDR3 is 13 residues.

V usage is TRBV7-3 and J usage is TRBJ2-2, with D perhaps TRBD2 (6 bases). The CDR3 extends over 19 amino acids. Deletions cut 4 bases from V and 3 bases from J, with 24 bases between. Per the germline V gene, CDR1 is SGHTA and CDR2 is FQGTGA. CDR3 in amino acids: CASSSRSLPGTSYTGELFF. The CDR3, as DNA: TGTGCCAGCAGCTCCAGGTCCCTTCCCGGGACTTCTTACACCGGGGAGCTGTTTTTT.

The chain employs TRBV7-3 and TRBJ2-1, with TRBD2 as a possible D gene (6 bases). Germline values: CDR1 SGHTA, CDR2 FQGTGA. Between the trimmed V and J ends, which lost 1 base and 2 bases, there was a span of 15 bases. The CDR3 loop spans 17 amino acids. CDR3 DNA sequence: TGTGCCAGCAGCTTAAGGAGCCAGCGGGTGGCCTACAATGAGCAGTTCTTC. The encoded protein is CASSLRSQRVAYNEQFF.

V and J are TRBV7-2 and TRBJ2-7; D is possibly TRBD1 or TRBD2 (6 bases each). The length of the CDR3 is 13 residues. Deletions cut 8 bases from V and 6 bases from J, with 17 bases between. Germline values: CDR1 SGHTA, CDR2 FQGNSA. The CDR3 sequence is CASGGQSTTEQYF. In DNA, the CDR3 is TGTGCCAGCGGGGGGCAATCGACCACCGAGCAGTACTTC.

The CDR3 region is CASSGQGYTEAFF. CDR3 sequence (DNA): TGTGCCAGCAGCGGACAGGGGTACACTGAAGCTTTCTTT. The chain links TRBV11-2 to TRBJ1-1, with 9 bases matching TRBD1. The germline gives CDR1 SGHAT, CDR2 FQNNGV. The CDR3 extends over 13 amino acids. V trimming: 5 bases; J trimming: 3 bases; junction bases outside the gene matches: 1.

The table lists this clone with a few counts. This chain links TRBV7-9 with TRBJ2-5; TRBD1 is a possible D gene (5 bases). From germline, CDR1 is SEHNR and CDR2 FQNEAQ (reference sequence). The CDR3 totals 14 residues. Trimming left V 8 bases short and J 0 bases short, with 13 bases between. The CDR3 sequence: CASGRELYQETQYF. The CDR3 DNA sequence: TGTGCCAGCGGCAGGGAATTGTACCAAGAGACCCAGTACTTC. Filled out from reference TRBV7-9 and TRBJ2-5, the complete variable domain reads DTGVSQNPRHKITKRGQNVTFRCDPISEHNRLYWYRQTLGQGPEFLTYFQNEAQLEKSRLLSDRFSAERPKGSFSTLEIQRTEQGDSAMYLCASGRELYQETQYFGPGTRLLVL.

This chain's CDR3 is CATRTSGGPEQYF. The CDR3 DNA is TGTGCCACTAGGACTAGCGGGGGTCCCGAGCAGTACTTC. This chain connects TRBV15 to TRBJ2-7; 13 nucleotides match TRBD2. J lost 6 bases, V lost 9 bases, and 5 bases had no gene match. Germline CDR1 is LNHNV and CDR2 is YYDKDF (reference sequence). CDR3 length: 13 residues.

This clone came up a few times. J is TRBJ1-1 and V is TRBV5-1; D may be TRBD1 (5 bases). This CDR3 spans 13 amino acids. V was clipped by 6 bases and J by 5 bases, with 14 bases between them. Looked up from germline, CDR1 is SGHRS and CDR2 is YFSETQ. CDR3 sequence reads: CASIQGEGTEAFF. The CDR3 bases are TGCGCCAGCATCCAGGGAGAGGGGACTGAAGCTTTCTTT.

The rearrangement joins TRBV19 to TRBJ2-3; possible D gene TRBD2, 5 bases. Trimming removed 3 bases at V and 6 bases at J, with 10 bases between. This CDR3 has 13 residues. Germline V gene lookup returns CDR1 LNHDA and CDR2 SQIVND (reference sequence). The CDR3 region is CASSMWETDTQYF. CDR3 in DNA: TGTGCCAGTAGTATGTGGGAGACGGATACGCAGTATTTT.

This clone showed up just a few times. The V call is TRBV4-3, the J call TRBJ2-6, with D possibly TRBD1 on 6 matching bases. CDR1 is LGHNA and CDR2 is YSLEER in the germline V gene. Trimming left V 1 base short and J 1 base short, with 8 bases between. The CDR3 runs to 16 residues. The CDR3 sequence: CASSQVTGSGANVLTF. The CDR3 DNA reads TGCGCCAGCAGCCAAGTTACAGGGTCTGGGGCCAACGTCCTGACTTTC.

The chain employs TRBV7-9 and TRBJ1-2; D possibly corresponds to TRBD1 (5 bases). The CDR3 extends over 16 amino acids. Germline V gene sequence: CDR1 SEHNR, CDR2 FQNEAQ (reference sequence). V was trimmed by 5 bases and J by 1 base, leaving 17 bases between them. Here the CDR3 DNA reads TGTGCCAGCAGCCAACCGACAGACAATTTTAACTATGGCTACACCTTC. Protein product: CASSQPTDNFNYGYTF.

The V call is TRBV9, the J call TRBJ1-1; no reliable D call. Germline V gene sequence: CDR1 SGDLS, CDR2 YYNGEE. With 4 bases removed from V and 0 bases from J, the gap between germline ends came to 13 bases. This CDR3 has 15 amino acids. In DNA form, the CDR3 reads TGTGCCAGCAGCCCCAAAACAGACCTGAACACTGAAGCTTTCTTT. Amino acids: CASSPKTDLNTEAFF.

The chain recombines TRBV11-3 with TRBJ2-6; D is unresolved. CDR1 and CDR2 (germline): SGHNT, YENEEA. Trimming removed 2 bases at V and 0 bases at J, with 5 bases between. CDR3 size: 15 residues. The CDR3 region has the DNA TGTGCCAGCAGCTTAACGGTCTCTGGGGCCAACGTCCTGACTTTC. Amino acids: CASSLTVSGANVLTF.

The chain recombines TRBV9 with TRBJ1-4; D is possibly TRBD1 (5 bases). Trimming left V 3 bases short and J 7 bases short, with 13 bases between. Germline CDR1 is SGDLS and CDR2 is YYNGEE. This CDR3 comprises 14 residues. CDR3 amino acids: CASSAVRDGEKLFF. The CDR3 DNA follows: TGTGCCAGCAGCGCCGTCCGGGACGGTGAAAAACTGTTTTTT.